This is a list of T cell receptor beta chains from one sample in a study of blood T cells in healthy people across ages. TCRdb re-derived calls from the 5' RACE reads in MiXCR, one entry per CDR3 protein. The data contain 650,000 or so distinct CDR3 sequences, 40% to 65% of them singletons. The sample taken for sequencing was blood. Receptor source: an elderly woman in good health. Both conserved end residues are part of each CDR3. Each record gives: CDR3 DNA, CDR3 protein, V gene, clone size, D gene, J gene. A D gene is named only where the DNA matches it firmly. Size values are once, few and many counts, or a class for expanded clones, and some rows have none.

TGCAGCGTTGAAGACTCCGGGAGCGGGAAGTATGAGCAGTACTTC | CSVEDSGSGKYEQYF | TRBV29-1 | - | TRBD2 | TRBJ2-7
TGTGCCAGCAGCAGGGCCGACAGGCCCTTTTTCAATGAGCAGTTCTTC | CASSRADRPFFNEQFF | TRBV11-1 | many | - | TRBJ2-1
TGCAGCGTTAGACAGGTCTCTGGGGCCAACGTCCTGACTTTC | CSVRQVSGANVLTF | TRBV29-1 | - | - | TRBJ2-6
TGCGCCAGCAGTGGGGGACAGGGTTTCAATGAGCAGTTCTTC | CASSGGQGFNEQFF | TRBV5-1 | - | TRBD1 | TRBJ2-1
TGTGCCAGTAGTATGGGGCGCGGGATTTTCTACAAGGAGCAGTTCTTC | CASSMGRGIFYKEQFF | TRBV19 | - | - | TRBJ2-1
TGTGCCAGCAGCTTTGGGGCGCCAACTAATGAAAAACTGTTTTTT | CASSFGAPTNEKLFF | TRBV5-5 | - | - | TRBJ1-4
TGCGCCAGCAGCGTCCAGGGGGGCACTGAAGCTTTCTTT | CASSVQGGTEAFF | TRBV5-1 | few | TRBD1 | TRBJ1-1
TGTGCCAGCTCACCACTTAGAGGCCGCTCCTACGAGCAGTACTTC | CASSPLRGRSYEQYF | TRBV18 | many | - | TRBJ2-7
TGTGCCAGCAGTGAGTTCAGTGATACGCAGTATTTT | CASSEFSDTQYF | TRBV2 | many | - | TRBJ2-3
TGTGCCAGCAGTGCGGGACTAGCGCGCTACAATGAGCAGTTCTTC | CASSAGLARYNEQFF | TRBV2 | many | TRBD2 | TRBJ2-1
TGTGCCAGCAGCCAAGATAGATTCCCAGGGGGCAAGGGCTACACCTTC | CASSQDRFPGGKGYTF | TRBV4-2 | - | TRBD1 | TRBJ1-2